Listed here are 28 T cell receptor beta chains from one sample, sequenced in a study of CD8+ T cells in alopecia areata. The treatment was: oral pan-JAK inhibitor, 5-10 mg twice daily. Extraction and reverse transcription of RNA yielded cDNA as the sequencing template. Produced via immunoSEQ multiplex PCR; TCRdb's table is partial and in-frame only. Counted here are about 210,000 clones, about three fifths occurring once; the ten biggest clones make up 4% to 5%. The input for sequencing was CD4+ T cells sorted from blood, taken at week 4, from a patient treated with tofacitinib. These receptors were collected from a human donor with alopecia areata.

This clone was observed a single time. In the same sample, other DNA sequences code for this CDR3. The rearrangement links TRBV29-1 to TRBJ1-1; the D is unclear. Trimming took 6 bases from V and 0 from J, leaving 11 bases between them. The CDR3 is made up of 13 amino acids. Germline V gene sequence: CDR1 SQVTM, CDR2 ANQGSEA. Here the CDR3 reads CSVRGRMNTEAFF. As DNA, the CDR3 is TGCAGCGTCCGGGGAAGAATGAACACTGAAGCTTTCTTT.

The gene calls are TRBV5-8 and TRBJ2-1; TRBD2 agrees at 8 bases. The CDR3 spans 16 residues. After removal of 1 base from V and 7 bases from J, the junction contained 10 bases not matched to a gene. Germline loops: CDR1 SGHTS, CDR2 YDEGEE. The CDR3 sequence: CASSLFGGAVWNEQFF. The CDR3 nucleotides are TGTGCCAGCAGCTTGTTCGGGGGGGCCGTGTGGAATGAGCAGTTCTTC.

The chain employs TRBV30 and TRBJ1-3; a possible D gene is TRBD1 (5 bases). V lost 7 bases, J lost 0 bases, and 7 bases lay in between. CDR1 is GTSNPN and CDR2 is SVGIG in the germline V gene (reference sequence). CDR3 length: 12 amino acids. CDR3 coding DNA: TGTGCCTTAAGGGGCTCTGGAAACACCATATATTTT. Its translation is CALRGSGNTIYF.

The chain joins TRBV20-1 to TRBJ2-5; possible D gene TRBD1, 5 bases. CDR3 length: 11 amino acids. Germline V gives CDR1 DFQATT, CDR2 SNEGSKA (reference sequence). The CDR3 coding sequence is TGCAGCGCAGGGTCTTTGGAGACCCAGTACTTC. Translated: CSAGSLETQYF.

About this clone: Different DNA sequences within this sample yield the same CDR3. The CDR3 nucleotides read TGCGCCAGCAGCCCAAGGACAGGGGACGAGCAGTACTTC. It encodes CASSPRTGDEQYF. This sequence joins TRBV5-1 and TRBJ2-7, with 9 bases fitting TRBD1. The germline V gene encodes CDR1 SGHRS and CDR2 YFSETQ. The V segment lost 4 bases and the J segment 5 bases; nucleotides outside the gene matches: 4. This CDR3 has 13 amino acids.

The chain couples TRBV2 to TRBJ2-1; no firm D call. The V and J ends lost 5 bases and 0 bases respectively, with 11 bases between them. This CDR3 has 15 amino acids. Germline assignment: CDR1 SNHLY and CDR2 FYNNEI. CDR3 nucleotides: TGTGCCAGCAGTCTACTTCGGAGCTCCTACAATGAGCAGTTCTTC. Residues: CASSLLRSSYNEQFF.

J is TRBJ1-1 and V is TRBV6-1; D is uncertain. Germline CDR1 and CDR2: MNHNS and SASEGT. CDR3 length: 13 amino acids. Trimming stripped 0 bases from V and 4 bases from J, with 6 bases between. CDR3: CASSEAGGTEAFF. The CDR3 DNA sequence: TGTGCCAGCAGTGAAGCTGGTGGCACTGAAGCTTTCTTT.

This sequence joins TRBV9 and TRBJ1-2; 12 nucleotides match TRBD1. Unmatched junction bases numbered 8, after V lost 4 bases and J lost 1 base. This CDR3 contains 17 residues. Germline values: CDR1 SGDLS, CDR2 YYNGEE. CDR3 sequence (DNA): TGTGCCAGCAGCCTGGGACAGGGGGCGCCGAGTAACTATGGCTACACCTTC. The encoded protein is CASSLGQGAPSNYGYTF.

V and J are TRBV29-1 and TRBJ2-5; a possible D gene is TRBD2 (5 bases). CDR1 is SQVTM and CDR2 is ANQGSEA in the germline V gene. This CDR3 spans 13 amino acids. Trimming removed 1 base at V and 5 bases at J, with 11 bases between. DNA of the CDR3: TGCAGCGTTGAAGGAGGGATTCGGGAGACCCAGTACTTC. The encoded protein is CSVEGGIRETQYF.

V gene TRBV27 combines with J gene TRBJ1-4; no clear D. Germline CDR1 is MNHEY and CDR2 is SMNVEV (reference sequence). V shed 6 bases and J shed 3 bases, with 5 bases lying between them. This CDR3 has 12 residues. For the CDR3, the DNA is TGTGCCAGCAGCGGTCCTAATGAAAAACTGTTTTTT. It encodes CASSGPNEKLFF. Full variable domain (missing parts from reference TRBV27 and TRBJ1-4): EAQVTQNPRYLITVTGKKLTVTCSQNMNHEYMSWYRQDPGLGLRQIYYSMNVEVTDKGDVPEGYKVSRKEKRNFPLILESPSPNQTSLYFCASSGPNEKLFFGSGTQLSVL.

The V gene is TRBV30, the J gene TRBJ1-2, with unresolved D. CDR1 and CDR2 from the germline V gene are GTSNPN and SVGIG (reference sequence). The V end lost 3 bases, the J end lost 4 bases, and 12 bases lay between the germline ends. The CDR3 runs 13 residues. The CDR3 loop is CAWSPGITYGYTF. The CDR3 DNA is TGTGCCTGGAGCCCTGGGATTACCTATGGCTACACCTTC.

The rearrangement joins TRBV30 to TRBJ1-2, with TRBD1 identical over 7 bases. Germline V lookup: CDR1 GTSNPN, CDR2 SVGIG (reference sequence). CDR3 length: 11 residues. Trimming at V came to 4 bases and at J to 7 bases, leaving 3 bases not matched to a gene. The CDR3 DNA reads TGTGCCTGGACTGACAGGGCTGGCTACACCTTC. Residues: CAWTDRAGYTF.

This sequence joins TRBV2 and TRBJ2-3; 9 positions agree with TRBD2. J gave up 1 base and V 0 bases, and 2 bases lay outside the gene matches. The CDR3 totals 16 residues. Germline values: CDR1 SNHLY, CDR2 FYNNEI. This chain's CDR3 is CASSEAPSGGTDTQYF. The CDR3 DNA is TGTGCCAGCAGTGAAGCGCCTAGCGGGGGCACAGATACGCAGTATTTT.

V and J are TRBV30 and TRBJ1-4, with D uncertain. The V end lost 0 bases, the J end lost 8 bases, and 16 bases lay between the germline ends. The CDR3 sequence is 15 residues long. Per germline, CDR1 GTSNPN and CDR2 SVGIG (reference sequence). The CDR3 coding sequence is TGTGCCTGGAGTGTGTTGGGCCTCGGAAGCGAAAAACTGTTTTTT. Protein: CAWSVLGLGSEKLFF. The whole variable domain, filled in from reference TRBV30 and TRBJ1-4, reads SQTIHQWPATLVQPVGSPLSLECTVEGTSNPNLYWYRQAAGRGLQLLFYSVGIGQISSEVPQNLSASRPQDRQFILSSKKLLLSDSGFYLCAWSVLGLGSEKLFFGSGTQLSVL.

This clone appeared a single time. This sequence joins TRBV30 and TRBJ2-6; 8 nucleotides match TRBD1. The V gene end was trimmed by 7 bases and the J gene end by 0 bases; junction bases not matched to a gene: 2. This CDR3 spans 14 amino acids. Germline CDR1 and CDR2: GTSNPN and SVGIG (reference sequence). The CDR3 DNA follows: TGTGCCTCTACAGGGGGCTCTGGGGCCAACGTCCTGACTTTC. Translating it yields CASTGGSGANVLTF.

V gene TRBV25-1 combines with J gene TRBJ2-7; TRBD2 agrees at 9 bases. J was trimmed by 3 bases and V by 7 bases; bases with no gene match: 7. In germline, CDR1 is MGHDK, CDR2 SYGVNS. CDR3 length: 14 residues. CDR3 sequence: CASKDSGGHYEQYF. DNA for the CDR3: TGTGCCAGCAAGGACAGCGGGGGGCACTACGAGCAGTACTTC.

The chain combines TRBV9 with TRBJ1-1; D is unresolved. This CDR3 has 14 residues. Germline V CDR1 and CDR2: SGDLS, YYNGEE. V lost 0 bases and J lost 3, with 9 bases in between. The CDR3 region is CASSVVSRYTEAFF. As DNA, the CDR3 is TGTGCCAGCAGCGTAGTTTCACGGTACACTGAAGCTTTCTTT. The full variable domain, with the rest looked up from reference TRBV9 and TRBJ1-1, is DSGVTQTPKHLITATGQRVTLRCSPRSGDLSVYWYQQSLDQGLQFLIQYYNGEERAKGNILERFSAQQFPDLHSELNLSSLELGDSALYFCASSVVSRYTEAFFGQGTRLTVV.

In this sample, this clone turned up a few times. This chain joins TRBV29-1 and TRBJ2-3; D is ambiguous. Looked up from germline, CDR1 is SQVTM and CDR2 is ANQGSEA. Trimming removed 7 bases at V and 6 bases at J, with 11 bases between. There are 11 residues in the CDR3. The CDR3 loop reads CSALSGDTQYF. CDR3 sequence (DNA): TGCAGCGCTTTAAGTGGGGATACGCAGTATTTT.

This clone was seen only a few times. The chain employs TRBV4-2 and TRBJ1-6; D remains unclear. V gave up 2 bases and J gave up 7 bases, with 9 bases separating them. Germline V gene lookup returns CDR1 LGHNA and CDR2 YNFKEQ. CDR3 length equals 14 residues. CDR3 in DNA: TGTGCCAGCAGCCAAAAGGGAACGAATTCACCCCTCCACTTT. Translation gives CASSQKGTNSPLHF.

CDR3 protein: CASSSLLPPQHF. DNA for the CDR3: TGTGCCAGCAGTTCTCTCCTCCCGCCCCAGCATTTT. This chain connects TRBV6-5 to TRBJ1-5; D is unclear. V was cut by 4 bases and J by 9 bases, with 10 bases left in between. This CDR3 comprises 12 residues. Germline V CDR1 and CDR2: MNHEY, SVGAGI.

The chain combines TRBV6-5 with TRBJ1-5, with TRBD1 matching over 10 bases. The CDR3 totals 15 residues. The germline gives CDR1 MNHEY, CDR2 SVGAGI. Trimming cost V 8 bases and J 4 bases; bases outside gene matches: 8. CDR3 coding DNA: TGTGCCAGCCGATCCCGGGGACAGGGGAATCAGCCCCAGCATTTT. Its translation: CASRSRGQGNQPQHF.

The V and J genes are TRBV29-1 and TRBJ2-5, with D perhaps TRBD2 (6 bases). V was pared by 7 bases and J by 11 bases, with 26 bases between. Germline assignment: CDR1 SQVTM and CDR2 ANQGSEA. CDR3 size: 14 residues. The CDR3 protein is CSARDSYRGGTQYF. DNA of the CDR3: TGCAGCGCCAGGGACTCGTACCGAGGTGGGACGCAGTACTTC.

J is TRBJ2-7 and V is TRBV5-4, with 8 bases aligning to TRBD1. CDR3 size: 14 residues. V trimming: 3 bases; J trimming: 2 bases; junction bases outside the gene matches: 4. Germline CDR1 reads SGHNT; CDR2 reads YYREEE (reference sequence). The CDR3 sequence is CASSSGGVTYEQYF. The DNA for the CDR3 is TGTGCCAGCAGCTCAGGGGGCGTAACCTACGAGCAGTACTTC.

The CDR3 protein is CASSPDRESYEQYF. CDR3 nucleotide sequence: TGTGCCAGCAGCCCGGACAGGGAATCCTACGAGCAGTACTTC. The chain recombines TRBV4-2 with TRBJ2-7; 8 bases are a match to TRBD1. The CDR3 extends over 14 amino acids. V dropped 4 bases and J dropped 1; count of bases not matched to a gene: 3. The V gene's germline CDR1 is LGHNA and CDR2 YNFKEQ.

CDR3 amino acids: CASSPGLRQGNTGELFF. The CDR3 coding sequence is TGTGCCAGCAGTCCCGGACTGAGACAGGGGAACACCGGGGAGCTGTTTTTT. V usage is TRBV11-2 and J usage is TRBJ2-2, with 7 nucleotides matching TRBD1. CDR1 SGHAT and CDR2 FQNNGV come from the germline V gene. The CDR3 extends over 17 amino acids. V lost 6 bases and J lost 1; bases outside the gene matches: 11. The full variable domain, rest sourced from reference TRBV11-2 and TRBJ2-2, is EAGVAQSPRYKIIEKRQSVAFWCNPISGHATLYWYQQILGQGPKLLIQFQNNGVVDDSQLPKDRFSAERLKGVDSTLKIQPAKLEDSAVYLCASSPGLRQGNTGELFFGEGSRLTVL.

This clone came up a few times. J is TRBJ1-5 and V is TRBV9; D is undetermined. This CDR3 comprises 15 residues. CDR1 and CDR2 (germline): SGDLS, YYNGEE. With 0 bases removed from V and 4 bases from J, the gap between germline ends came to 11 bases. The CDR3 spells CASSVDFLVNQPQHF. CDR3 sequence (DNA): TGTGCCAGCAGCGTAGATTTCTTGGTTAATCAGCCCCAGCATTTT.

The table lists this clone with a few counts. V gene TRBV7-9 combines with J gene TRBJ1-1, with D perhaps TRBD1 (5 bases). Trimming pared 5 bases from V and 7 bases from J, leaving 17 bases between. CDR3 size: 14 residues. Per germline, CDR1 SEHNR and CDR2 FQNEAQ (reference sequence). The CDR3 region has the DNA TGTGCCAGCAGCGCCCTACGCGGGACGATTGAAGCTTTCTTT. Translating gives CASSALRGTIEAFF.

The chain couples TRBV13 to TRBJ2-7; D assignment may be TRBD1 or TRBD2 (5 bases each). The V and J ends lost 4 bases and 9 bases respectively, with 16 bases between them. This CDR3 has 13 residues. Germline V CDR1 and CDR2: PRHDT, FYEKMQ (reference sequence). The CDR3 DNA reads as TGTGCCAGCAGCTGGGGACGCCGGGGAGTGCAGTACTTC. This sequence encodes CASSWGRRGVQYF.